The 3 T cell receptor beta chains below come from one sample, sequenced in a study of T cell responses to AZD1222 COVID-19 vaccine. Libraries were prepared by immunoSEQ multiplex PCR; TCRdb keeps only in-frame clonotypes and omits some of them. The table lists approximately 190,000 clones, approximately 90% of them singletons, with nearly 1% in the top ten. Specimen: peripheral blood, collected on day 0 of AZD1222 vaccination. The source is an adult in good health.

CDR3 residues: CASSVAASAPYNEQFF. In DNA, the CDR3 is TGTGCCAGCAGCGTAGCTGCTAGCGCCCCCTACAATGAGCAGTTCTTC. The chain employs TRBV9 and TRBJ2-1, with D possibly being TRBD2 (6 bases). CDR1 is SGDLS, CDR2 YYNGEE, per germline. This CDR3 spans 16 amino acids. Trimming shortened V by 0 bases and J by 2 bases, and 12 bases separated the two germline ends.

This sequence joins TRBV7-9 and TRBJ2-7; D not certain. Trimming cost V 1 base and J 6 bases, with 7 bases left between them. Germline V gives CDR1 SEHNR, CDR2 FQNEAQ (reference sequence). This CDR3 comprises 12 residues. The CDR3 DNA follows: TGTGCCAGCAGCTTAGACCGTCTCGAGCAGTACTTC. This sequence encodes CASSLDRLEQYF.

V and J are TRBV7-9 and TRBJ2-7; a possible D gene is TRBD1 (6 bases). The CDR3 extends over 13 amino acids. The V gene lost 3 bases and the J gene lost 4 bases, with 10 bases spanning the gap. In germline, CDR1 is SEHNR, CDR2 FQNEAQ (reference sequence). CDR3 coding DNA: TGTGCCAGCAGCTTGGACACAGGGTACGAGCAGTACTTC. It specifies CASSLDTGYEQYF.